This T cell receptor (beta chain) was recorded in a study of cytomegalovirus exposure and HLA in healthy donors. The PCR made use of 60 Vbeta and 13 Jbeta primers. The repertoire was sequenced with immunoSEQ multiplex PCR; TCRdb's copy has only in-frame clones and lacks some. Here the sample spans 150,000 to 200,000 clones, 80% to 85% being singletons. V lost 0 bases to trimming and J lost 8 bases, with 13 bases between them. Germline V gene sequence: CDR1 MGHRA, CDR2 YSYEKL. The CDR3 is 15 amino acids. Sequencing was done on a sample of PBMCs. The receptor was isolated from a man aged 50-60 years in good health and CMV-seropositive. V and J are TRBV4-1 and TRBJ1-4; perhaps TRBD1 as D (6 bases). DNA for the CDR3: TGCGCCAGCAGCCAAGATCCCCAGGGGCGGGAAAAACTGTTTTTT. This codes for CASSQDPQGREKLFF.